This TCR beta chain appears in the sequencing data of a study of shared clonotypes between healthy human individuals. Broader study findings: Generally, estimated richness proved larger in naive subsets than it did in memory subsets.

Replicate PCRs from sorted subsets contained around 200 ng DNA, which is 30,000 to 35,000 T cell genomes. TCRdb keeps only in-frame clones here, not all; method: immunoSEQ multiplex PCR. The sample has about 1.5 million clones, around 97% seen once. With respect to this clone: Antigen unknown.

The healthy adult donors were HIV-negative and reported no recent acute infections or vaccinations. The CDR3 has 17 residues. Germline CDR1 SGHRS, CDR2 YFSETQ. Trimming removed 3 bases from V and 3 bases from J; junction bases left unmatched: 14. The TCR sequence derives from a man younger than 45 in good health. The chain joins TRBV5-1 to TRBJ2-5; 7 bases fit TRBD2. Sequencing was done on a sample of naive CD4+ T cells sorted from blood. Specified subset: CD45RA+ positively selected. The CDR3 loop reads CASSSGLGAGVEETQYF. The CDR3 DNA reads TGCGCCAGCAGCTCCGGTCTAGGCGCGGGAGTCGAAGAGACCCAGTACTTC.